One sample yielded the 25 T cell receptor beta chains listed below, sequenced in a study of tumor-infiltrating lymphocytes in oesophageal squamous cell carcinoma. One entry per CDR3 protein, called by TCRdb with MiXCR from the PCR reads. Of 20,000 or so distinct CDR3 sequences in the sample, more than 35% were seen once. Sequencing was performed on esophageal tumor tissue. These receptors all come from a male donor with esophageal squamous cell carcinoma.

This clonotype was seen ten or more times. The chain carries TRBV6-1 and TRBJ2-5, with 12 bases aligning to TRBD1. V was pared by 4 bases and J by 4 bases, with 10 bases of the junction left unmatched. CDR3 length: 17 residues. The V gene's germline CDR1 is MNHNS and CDR2 SASEGT. CDR3 coding DNA: TGTGCCAGCAGTGGCCGGGACAGGGGGCTATGGGGAGAGACCCAGTACTTC. It translates to CASSGRDRGLWGETQYF.

This clonotype was recorded at least ten times. V and J are TRBV7-9 and TRBJ1-5; 9 bases map to TRBD1. The CDR3 is 14 residues long. The germline V gene encodes CDR1 SEHNR and CDR2 FQNEAQ (reference sequence). With V trimmed by 5 bases and J by 6 bases, 5 bases remained unmatched. In DNA, the CDR3 is TGTGCCAGCAGCCAGACAGGGGGAAGTCAGCCCCAGCATTTT. The encoded protein is CASSQTGGSQPQHF.

Ten or more counts support this clonotype. The chain recombines TRBV5-1 with TRBJ1-1; D is uncertain. This CDR3 comprises 14 residues. V was trimmed by 0 bases and J by 4 bases, leaving 10 bases between them. The germline CDR1 and CDR2 sequences are SGHRS and YFSETQ. CDR3 DNA: TGCGCCAGCAGCTTGGAGGGTGACGCCACTGAAGCTTTCTTT. It codes for CASSLEGDATEAFF.

The chain couples TRBV19 to TRBJ1-5, with D maybe TRBD1 (5 bases). This CDR3 is built from 11 residues. Germline values: CDR1 LNHDA, CDR2 SQIVND (reference sequence). V lost 6 bases and J 10 bases, leaving 10 bases between the germline ends. The CDR3 here is CASRGEGPQHF. The CDR3 nucleotides read TGTGCCAGTAGAGGGGAAGGTCCCCAGCATTTT. Full variable domain (rest looked up from reference TRBV19 and TRBJ1-5): DGGITQSPKYLFRKEGQNVTLSCEQNLNHDAMYWYRQDPGQGLRLIYYSQIVNDFQKGDIAEGYSVSREKKESFPLTVTSAQKNPTAFYLCASRGEGPQHFGDGTRLSIL.

The J gene is TRBJ2-1, the V gene TRBV28; unclear D gene. With 2 bases removed from V and 4 bases from J, the gap between germline ends came to 18 bases. CDR3 size: 17 residues. Germline V gene sequence: CDR1 MDHEN, CDR2 SYDVKM. This CDR3 reads CASSLPGTLAFYNEQFF. CDR3 nucleotides: TGTGCCAGCAGTTTACCCGGAACCCTCGCGTTTTACAATGAGCAGTTCTTC.

The chain links TRBV7-2 to TRBJ2-7; 7 positions agree with TRBD2. Germline CDR1 and CDR2: SGHTA and FQGNSA. The CDR3 length is 15 residues. Trimming took 5 bases from V and 13 from J; bases not matched to a gene: 20. DNA for the CDR3: TGTGCCAGCAGCCATGGCCGGGACTACCAACAATCGCGCTACTTC. The encoded protein is CASSHGRDYQQSRYF.

This chain joins TRBV7-1 and TRBJ2-4; D is ambiguous. The J call is in doubt because the DNA end fits TRBJ2-5 better. TRBV7-1 is classed as an ORF, of uncertain function. This CDR3 comprises 15 residues. DNA for the CDR3: TGTGCCAGCAGCTCCCCTGGGCGGTCCGGGGAGACCCAGTACTTC. This sequence encodes CASSSPGRSGETQYF.

The rearrangement joins TRBV7-3 to TRBJ2-3; D ambiguous. The J call may be in error: the DNA end matches TRBJ2-1 better. Germline V gives CDR1 SGHTA, CDR2 FQGTGA. The CDR3 runs to 14 residues. The CDR3 region has the DNA TGTGCCAGCAGCGTAGGTGCTGGCTACAATGAGCAGTTCTTC. It codes for CASSVGAGYNEQFF.

V and J are TRBV7-2 and TRBJ2-1; D may be TRBD1 (6 bases). The V end lost 4 bases, the J end lost 7 bases, and 11 bases lay between the germline ends. The CDR3 is made up of 13 amino acids. The germline CDR1 and CDR2 sequences are SGHTA and FQGNSA. The CDR3 DNA sequence: TGTGCCAGCAGCTCTAGGGGGATAAATGAGCAGTTCTTC. Amino acid sequence: CASSSRGINEQFF.

There are many counts of this clonotype. V gene TRBV12-3 or TRBV12-4 combines with J gene TRBJ2-2, with TRBD2 identical over 7 bases. V shed 3 bases, J shed 4 bases, and the junction held 5 bases outside the gene matches. There are 15 residues in the CDR3. The CDR3 nucleotides are TGTGCCAGCAGTTTGGGGGTAGCGGGCACCGGGGAGCTGTTTTTT. It yields the protein CASSLGVAGTGELFF.

As to this clonotype: The CDR3 end shows no conserved phenylalanine or tryptophan, and so a read error is likely. The DNA is left out, because the CDR3 cannot be placed on it with certainty; the CDR3 is given as TCRdb lists it. V and J are TRBV27 and TRBJ2-5; the table's D call, TRBD1, has no DNA check behind it. The CDR3 spans 16 amino acids, including both terminal residues. Germline-derived CDR1 and CDR2 are MNHEY and SMNVEV (reference sequence). This chain's CDR3 is CVSRMDSFNSPLHFGN.

This clonotype was detected ten times or more. V usage is TRBV12-3 or TRBV12-4 and J usage is TRBJ2-1, with 10 bases fitting TRBD2. CDR3 length equals 15 residues. V was clipped by 5 bases and J by 2 bases; unmatched bases: 3. The CDR3, as DNA: TGTGCCAGCAGTAATCTAGCGGGGGCCTACAATGAGCAGTTCTTC. Translation gives CASSNLAGAYNEQFF.

This clonotype was observed a handful of times. This rearrangement joins TRBV6-1 to TRBJ2-5, with D tentatively TRBD1 (5 bases). The J call is in doubt because the DNA end fits TRBJ2-7 better. This CDR3 spans 14 amino acids. CDR1 and CDR2 (germline): MNHNS, SASEGT. Here the CDR3 reads CASSETGESYEQYF. The CDR3 DNA follows: TGTGCCAGCAGTGAAACAGGTGAGTCCTACGAGCAGTACTTC.

This clonotype was observed once. The chain is built from TRBV28 and TRBJ2-5, with D unresolved. Near its end, the DNA agrees better with TRBJ2-7, so the J call may be wrong. The CDR3 has 14 residues. Germline CDR1 is MDHEN and CDR2 is SYDVKM. This CDR3 is CASISAVSTYEQYF. The CDR3, as DNA: TGTGCCAGCATCTCAGCCGTATCGACCTACGAGCAGTACTTC.

As to this clonotype: A much larger clone sits a single nucleotide away, making a read error possible. The chain uses TRBV6-2 or TRBV6-3 and TRBJ2-4; possibly TRBD1 for D (7 bases). The J call may not be correct, given that the DNA end is closer to TRBJ2-1. Germline lookup yields CDR1 MNHEY and CDR2 SVGEGT. The CDR3 runs 14 residues. CDR3 region: CASSYQAGGGEQFF. The CDR3 region has the DNA TGTGCCAGCAGTTACCAGGCAGGAGGGGGCGAGCAGTTCTTC.

The V gene is TRBV28, the J gene TRBJ2-1; TRBD2 matches at 7 bases. Unmatched junction bases numbered 8, after V lost 5 bases and J lost 4 bases. CDR1 MDHEN and CDR2 SYDVKM come from the germline V gene. The CDR3 totals 15 residues. As DNA, the CDR3 is TGTGCCAGCAGTGCTCGCGGGAGCCGTTACAATGAGCAGTTCTTC. Its translation is CASSARGSRYNEQFF.

The chain couples TRBV28 to TRBJ2-7; 9 bases fit TRBD2. Per the germline V gene, CDR1 is MDHEN and CDR2 is SYDVKM. This CDR3 comprises 10 residues. Trimming took 9 bases from V and 10 from J; bases not matched to a gene: 4. CDR3 residues: CASSGSSQYF. CDR3 DNA sequence: TGTGCCAGTAGCGGGAGTTCCCAGTACTTC.

This clonotype occurred a few times. V gene TRBV7-8 combines with J gene TRBJ1-4; a weak D match, TRBD1 (5 bases). Germline loops: CDR1 SGHVS, CDR2 FQNEAQ. The V and J ends lost 2 bases and 3 bases respectively, with 10 bases between them. The CDR3 is 15 amino acids. The CDR3 here is CASSLYAGSNEKLFF. CDR3 DNA: TGTGCCAGCAGCTTATATGCAGGGTCTAATGAAAAACTGTTTTTT.

V and J are TRBV12-3 or TRBV12-4 and TRBJ2-3, with D tentatively TRBD2 (6 bases). The CDR3 spans 15 residues. V lost 1 base, J lost 3 bases, and 11 bases lay in between. The chain's CDR3 is CASSLDERATDTQYF. DNA for the CDR3: TGTGCCAGCAGTTTAGATGAGCGGGCGACAGATACGCAGTATTTT.

This clonotype is termed medium-sized. V usage is TRBV6-1 and J usage is TRBJ2-1; D might be TRBD1 or TRBD2, each matching 6 bases. CDR1 MNHNS and CDR2 SASEGT come from the germline V gene. The CDR3 runs to 13 residues. Trimming took 4 bases from V and 9 from J, leaving 13 bases between them. This CDR3 is CASSAMRGAEQFF. As DNA, the CDR3 is TGTGCCAGCAGTGCCATGAGGGGGGCTGAGCAGTTCTTC.

The CDR3 loop reads CASSSRTVSFTDTQYF. The CDR3 coding sequence is TGTGCCAGCAGCTCCAGGACAGTGAGCTTCACAGATACGCAGTATTTT. The chain couples TRBV11-2 to TRBJ2-3, with a weak D call TRBD1 (6 bases). Germline CDR1 reads SGHAT; CDR2 reads FQNNGV. This CDR3 comprises 16 residues. Trimming removed 4 bases from V and 2 bases from J, with 16 bases in between. The full variable domain, rest sourced from reference TRBV11-2 and TRBJ2-3, is EAGVAQSPRYKIIEKRQSVAFWCNPISGHATLYWYQQILGQGPKLLIQFQNNGVVDDSQLPKDRFSAERLKGVDSTLKIQPAKLEDSAVYLCASSSRTVSFTDTQYFGPGTRLTVL.

By sample fraction, this clonotype is medium-sized. The chain joins TRBV7-9 to TRBJ2-3, with D hard to call. The V and J ends lost 7 bases and 2 bases respectively, with 13 bases between them. Germline V lookup: CDR1 SEHNR, CDR2 FQNEAQ (reference sequence). The CDR3 runs to 14 residues. For the CDR3, the DNA is TGTGCCAGCAACCTACAGACCACCACAGATACGCAGTATTTT. Translation: CASNLQTTTDTQYF.

The chain carries TRBV7-6 and TRBJ1-2, with 7 positions matching TRBD1. There are 18 residues in the CDR3. V was clipped by 0 bases and J by 7 bases; unmatched bases: 17. The germline V gene encodes CDR1 SGHVS and CDR2 FNYEAQ. CDR3 bases: TGTGCCAGCAGCTTAGCCCCATCACAGGGGCCCACGCAGCGTGGCTACACCTTC. Translating gives CASSLAPSQGPTQRGYTF.

This clonotype showed up many times. A clone one base away is much larger, so this may be a read error. The V gene is TRBV7-3, the J gene TRBJ2-7; 13 positions match TRBD2. The ends lost 5 bases at V and 6 bases at J; junction bases unmatched: 10. There are 16 residues in the CDR3. The germline V gene encodes CDR1 SGHTA and CDR2 FQGTGA. The CDR3 sequence: CASSRGLAGALGEQYF. The CDR3 DNA sequence: TGTGCCAGCAGCCGAGGACTAGCGGGAGCCCTAGGCGAGCAGTACTTC.

Many counts were recorded for this clonotype. The genes are TRBV7-9 and TRBJ1-3; the D is unclear. This CDR3 has 13 amino acids. V dropped 2 bases and J dropped 2 bases, with 4 bases sitting between them. Germline V CDR1 and CDR2: SEHNR, FQNEAQ (reference sequence). CDR3 sequence (DNA): TGTGCCAGCAGCTTAAATACTGGAAACACCATATATTTT. Residues: CASSLNTGNTIYF.